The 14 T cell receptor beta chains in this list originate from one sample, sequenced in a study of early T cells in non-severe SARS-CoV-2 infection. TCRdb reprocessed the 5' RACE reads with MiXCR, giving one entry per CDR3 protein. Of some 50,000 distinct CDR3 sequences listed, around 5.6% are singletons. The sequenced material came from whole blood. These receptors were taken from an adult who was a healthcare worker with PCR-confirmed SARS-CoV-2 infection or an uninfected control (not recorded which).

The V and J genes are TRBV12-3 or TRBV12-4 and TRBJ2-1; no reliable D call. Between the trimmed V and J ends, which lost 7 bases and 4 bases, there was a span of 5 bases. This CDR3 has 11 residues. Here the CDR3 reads CASNLYNEQFF. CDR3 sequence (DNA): TGTGCCAGCAACCTTTACAATGAGCAGTTCTTC.

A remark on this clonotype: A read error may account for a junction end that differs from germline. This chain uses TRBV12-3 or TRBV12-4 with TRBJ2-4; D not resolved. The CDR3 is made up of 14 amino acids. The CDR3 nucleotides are TGTGCCAGCACCCAAACCGTCACCAAAAACATTCAGCACTTC. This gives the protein CASTQTVTKNIQHF.

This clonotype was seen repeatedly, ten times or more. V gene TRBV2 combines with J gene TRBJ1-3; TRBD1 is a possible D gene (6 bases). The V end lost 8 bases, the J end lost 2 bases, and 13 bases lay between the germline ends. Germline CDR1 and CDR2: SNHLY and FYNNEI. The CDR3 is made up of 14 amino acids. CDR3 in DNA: TGTGCCAGCGCGAGAGGGGGGGCTGGAAACACCATATATTTT. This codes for CASARGGAGNTIYF.

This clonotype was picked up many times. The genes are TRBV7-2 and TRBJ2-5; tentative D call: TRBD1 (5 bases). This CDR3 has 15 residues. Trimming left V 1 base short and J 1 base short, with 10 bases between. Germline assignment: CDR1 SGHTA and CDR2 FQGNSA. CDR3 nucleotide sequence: TGTGCCAGCAGCTTAGTTGACAGAAGCCAAGAGACCCAGTACTTC. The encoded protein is CASSLVDRSQETQYF. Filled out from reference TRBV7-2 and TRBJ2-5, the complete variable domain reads GAGVSQSPSNKVTEKGKDVELRCDPISGHTALYWYRQSLGQGLEFLIYFQGNSAPDKSGLPSDRFSAERTGGSVSTLTIQRTQQEDSAVYLCASSLVDRSQETQYFGPGTRLLVL.

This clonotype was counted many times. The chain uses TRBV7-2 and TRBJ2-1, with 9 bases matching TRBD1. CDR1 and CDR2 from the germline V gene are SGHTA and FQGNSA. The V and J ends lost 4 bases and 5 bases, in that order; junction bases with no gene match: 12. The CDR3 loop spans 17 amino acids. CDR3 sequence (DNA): TGTGCCAGCAGCTCTAGAGCCGGACAGGGGCGCAACAATGAGCAGTTCTTC. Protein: CASSSRAGQGRNNEQFF.

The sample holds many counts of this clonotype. CDR3 residues: CATSDRAGYTF. The CDR3, as DNA: TGTGCCACCAGTGACAGGGCCGGCTACACCTTC. This sequence joins TRBV24-1 and TRBJ1-2, with D maybe TRBD1 (5 bases). Germline V CDR1 and CDR2: KGHDR, SFDVKD. This CDR3 has 11 residues. V was shortened by 4 bases and J by 8 bases, with 7 bases between the two germline ends.

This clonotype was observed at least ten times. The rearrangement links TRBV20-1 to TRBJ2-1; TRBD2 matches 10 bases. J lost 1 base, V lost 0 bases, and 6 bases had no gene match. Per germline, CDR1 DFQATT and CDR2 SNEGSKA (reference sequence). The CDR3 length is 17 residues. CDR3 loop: CSARDVSGRASYNEQFF. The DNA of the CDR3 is TGCAGTGCTAGAGATGTAAGCGGGAGGGCATCCTACAATGAGCAGTTCTTC.

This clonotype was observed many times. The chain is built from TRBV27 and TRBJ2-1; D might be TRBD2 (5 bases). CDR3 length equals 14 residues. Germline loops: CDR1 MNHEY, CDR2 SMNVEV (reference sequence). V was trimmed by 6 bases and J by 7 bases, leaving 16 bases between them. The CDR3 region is CASSLLPRGNEQFF. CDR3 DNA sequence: TGTGCCAGCAGCCTTCTGCCCCGCGGGAATGAGCAGTTCTTC.

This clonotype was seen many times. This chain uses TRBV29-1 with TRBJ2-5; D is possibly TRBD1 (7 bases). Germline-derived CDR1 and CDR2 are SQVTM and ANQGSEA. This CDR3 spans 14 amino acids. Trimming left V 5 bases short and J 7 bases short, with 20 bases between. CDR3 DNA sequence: TGCAGCGTTCCATCAGGGGGGACGACGGGGACCCAGTACTTC. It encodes CSVPSGGTTGTQYF.

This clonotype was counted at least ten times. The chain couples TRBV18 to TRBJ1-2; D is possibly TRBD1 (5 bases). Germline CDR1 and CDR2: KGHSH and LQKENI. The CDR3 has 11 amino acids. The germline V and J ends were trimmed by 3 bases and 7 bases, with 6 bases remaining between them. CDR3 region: CASSPGTGYTF. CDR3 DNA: TGTGCCAGCTCACCTGGGACTGGCTACACCTTC.

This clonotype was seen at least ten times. Here the CDR3 reads CASSLTGRTYEQYF. The CDR3 nucleotides are TGTGCCAGCAGCCTTACAGGGAGAACATACGAGCAGTACTTC. This chain joins TRBV12-3 or TRBV12-4 and TRBJ2-7, with D perhaps TRBD1 (6 bases). The CDR3 is made up of 14 amino acids. The V end lost 6 bases, the J end lost 4 bases, and 16 bases lay between the germline ends.

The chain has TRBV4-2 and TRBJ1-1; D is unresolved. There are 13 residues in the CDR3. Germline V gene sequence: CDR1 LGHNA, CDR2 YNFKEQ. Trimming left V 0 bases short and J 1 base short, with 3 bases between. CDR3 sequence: CASSQDGNTEAFF. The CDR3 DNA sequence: TGTGCCAGCAGCCAAGATGGGAACACTGAAGCTTTCTTT.

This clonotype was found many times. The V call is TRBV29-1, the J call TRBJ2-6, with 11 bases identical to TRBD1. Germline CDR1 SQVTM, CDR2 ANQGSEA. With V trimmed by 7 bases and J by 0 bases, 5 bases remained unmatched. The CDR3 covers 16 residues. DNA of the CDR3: TGCAGCGCCTTGGACAGGGGGCTCTCTGGGGCCAACGTCCTGACTTTC. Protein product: CSALDRGLSGANVLTF.

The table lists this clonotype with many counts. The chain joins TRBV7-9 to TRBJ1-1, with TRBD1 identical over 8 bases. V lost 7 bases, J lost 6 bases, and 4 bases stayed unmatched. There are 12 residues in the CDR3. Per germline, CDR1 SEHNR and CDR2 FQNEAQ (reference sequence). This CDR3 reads CASTLTGAEAFF. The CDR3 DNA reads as TGTGCCAGCACCCTGACAGGGGCTGAAGCTTTCTTT.